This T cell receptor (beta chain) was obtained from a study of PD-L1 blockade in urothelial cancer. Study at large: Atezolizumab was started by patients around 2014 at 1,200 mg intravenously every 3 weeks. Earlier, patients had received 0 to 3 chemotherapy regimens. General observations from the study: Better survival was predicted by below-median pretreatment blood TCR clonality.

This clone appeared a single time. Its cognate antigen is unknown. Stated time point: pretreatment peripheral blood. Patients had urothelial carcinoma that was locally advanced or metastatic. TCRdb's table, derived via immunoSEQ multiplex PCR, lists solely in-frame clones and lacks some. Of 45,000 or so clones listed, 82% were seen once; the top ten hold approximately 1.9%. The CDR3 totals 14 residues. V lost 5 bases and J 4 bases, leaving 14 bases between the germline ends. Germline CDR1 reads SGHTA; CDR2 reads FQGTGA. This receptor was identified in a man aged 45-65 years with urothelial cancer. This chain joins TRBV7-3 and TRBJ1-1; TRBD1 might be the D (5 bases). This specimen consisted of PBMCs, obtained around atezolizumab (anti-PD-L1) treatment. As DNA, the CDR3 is TGTGCCAGCAGCCGTGGGGGGGAGAGCACTGAAGCTTTCTTT. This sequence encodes CASSRGGESTEAFF. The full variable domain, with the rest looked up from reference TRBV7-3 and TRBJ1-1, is GAGVSQTPSNKVTEKGKYVELRCDPISGHTALYWYRQSLGQGPEFLIYFQGTGAADDSGLPNDRFFAVRPEGSVSTLKIQRTERGDSAVYLCASSRGGESTEAFFGQGTRLTVV.